A single sample is the source of the 2 T cell receptor beta chains below, sequenced in a study of T cells in Graves' hyperthyroidism and ophthalmopathy. Researchers took RNA transcripts and amplified the TCR beta CDR3 regions from them. The study used the HTBI primer set for a first-round RT-PCR of the TCR CDR3. From the multiplex PCR reads, TCRdb called clonotypes with MiXCR, one entry per CDR3 protein. In the table there are approximately 400,000 distinct CDR3 sequences, about 15% of which are singletons. Sequenced input: blood. These receptors were taken from a woman aged 60-75 years with Graves' hyperthyroidism.

The CDR3 bases are TGTGCCAGCAGCTTCGGACAGGGGGCCGTGAACTATGGCTACACCTTC. It codes for CASSFGQGAVNYGYTF. J is TRBJ1-2 and V is TRBV5-5, with TRBD1 identical over 11 bases. CDR1 is SGHKS and CDR2 is YYEKEE in the germline V gene (reference sequence). The trim removed 2 bases at V and 2 bases at J, leaving 5 bases unmatched. CDR3 length: 16 amino acids.

This clonotype was found many times. This chain joins TRBV11-2 and TRBJ2-5, with a weak D call TRBD1 (6 bases). Germline V CDR1 and CDR2: SGHAT, FQNNGV. Trimming cost V 0 bases and J 9 bases, with 11 bases left between them. This CDR3 is 13 amino acids long. In DNA form, the CDR3 reads TGTGCCAGCAGCTTAGATAGTGGGGGCCCCCAGTACTTC. Protein product: CASSLDSGGPQYF.